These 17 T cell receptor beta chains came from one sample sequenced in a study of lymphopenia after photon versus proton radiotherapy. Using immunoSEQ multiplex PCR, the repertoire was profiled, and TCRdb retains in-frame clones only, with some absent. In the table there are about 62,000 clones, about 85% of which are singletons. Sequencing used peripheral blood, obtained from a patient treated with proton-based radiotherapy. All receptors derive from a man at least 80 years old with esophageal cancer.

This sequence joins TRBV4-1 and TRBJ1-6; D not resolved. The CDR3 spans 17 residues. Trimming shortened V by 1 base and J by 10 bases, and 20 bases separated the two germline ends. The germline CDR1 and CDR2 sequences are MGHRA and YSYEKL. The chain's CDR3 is CASSQGLALNYRSPLHF. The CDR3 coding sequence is TGCGCCAGCAGCCAAGGCCTGGCGTTGAACTATAGGTCACCCCTCCACTTT.

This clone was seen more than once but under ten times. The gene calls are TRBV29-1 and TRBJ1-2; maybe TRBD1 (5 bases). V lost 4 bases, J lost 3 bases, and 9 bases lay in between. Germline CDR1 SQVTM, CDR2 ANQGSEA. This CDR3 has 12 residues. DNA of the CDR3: TGCAGCGTTGGCGAGGGGCACTATGGCTACACCTTC. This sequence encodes CSVGEGHYGYTF. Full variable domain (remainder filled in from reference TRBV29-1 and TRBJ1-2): SAVISQKPSRDICQRGTSLTIQCQVDSQVTMMFWYRQQPGQSLTLIATANQGSEATYESGFVIDKFPISRPNLTFSTLTVSNMSPEDSSIYLCSVGEGHYGYTFGSGTRLTVV.

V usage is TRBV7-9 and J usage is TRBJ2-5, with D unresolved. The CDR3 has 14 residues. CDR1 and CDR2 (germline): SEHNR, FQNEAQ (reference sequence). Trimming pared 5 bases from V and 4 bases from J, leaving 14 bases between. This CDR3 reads CASSLGLGLETQYF. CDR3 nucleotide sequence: TGTGCCAGCAGCCTAGGGTTAGGGTTAGAGACCCAGTACTTC.

CDR3 bases: TGTGCCAGCAGGCCGACAGGGGGCCTCACAGATACGCAGTATTTT. This translates into CASRPTGGLTDTQYF. V is TRBV6-6 and J is TRBJ2-3; the match to TRBD1 covers 10 bases. V lost 6 bases and J lost 2; bases outside the gene matches: 5. The CDR3 has 15 amino acids. CDR1 and CDR2 (germline): MNHNY, SVGAGI (reference sequence).

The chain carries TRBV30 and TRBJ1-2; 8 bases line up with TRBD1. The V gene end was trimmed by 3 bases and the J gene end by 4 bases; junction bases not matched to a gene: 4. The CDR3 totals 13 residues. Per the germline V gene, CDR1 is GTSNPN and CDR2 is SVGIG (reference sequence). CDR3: CAWSQGQVYGYTF. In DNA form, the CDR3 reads TGTGCCTGGAGCCAGGGACAGGTCTATGGCTACACCTTC.

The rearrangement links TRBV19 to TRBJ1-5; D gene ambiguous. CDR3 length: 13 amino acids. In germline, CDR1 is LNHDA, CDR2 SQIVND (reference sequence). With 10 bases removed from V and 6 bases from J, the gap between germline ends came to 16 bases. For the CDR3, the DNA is TGTGCCACACACTCCCTCGGAGGTCAGCCCCAGCATTTT. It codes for CATHSLGGQPQHF.

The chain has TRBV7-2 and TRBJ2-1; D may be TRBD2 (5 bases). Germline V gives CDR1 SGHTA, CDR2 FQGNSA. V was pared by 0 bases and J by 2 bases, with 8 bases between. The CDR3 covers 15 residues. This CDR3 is CASSLASVTYNEQFF. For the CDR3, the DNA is TGTGCCAGCAGCTTAGCTAGCGTCACCTACAATGAGCAGTTCTTC.

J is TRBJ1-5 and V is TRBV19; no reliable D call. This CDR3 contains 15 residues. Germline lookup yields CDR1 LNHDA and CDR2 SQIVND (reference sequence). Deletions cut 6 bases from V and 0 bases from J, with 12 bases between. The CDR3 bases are TGTGCCAGTAGCCAGTTGGGGAATAGCAATCAGCCCCAGCATTTT. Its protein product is CASSQLGNSNQPQHF.

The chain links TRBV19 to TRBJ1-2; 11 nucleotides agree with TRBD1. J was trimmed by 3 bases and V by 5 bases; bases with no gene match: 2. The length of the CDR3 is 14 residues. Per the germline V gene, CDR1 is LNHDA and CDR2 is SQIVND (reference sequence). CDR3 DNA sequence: TGTGCCAGTAGTGGGACAGGGGGAGACTATGGCTACACCTTC. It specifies CASSGTGGDYGYTF.

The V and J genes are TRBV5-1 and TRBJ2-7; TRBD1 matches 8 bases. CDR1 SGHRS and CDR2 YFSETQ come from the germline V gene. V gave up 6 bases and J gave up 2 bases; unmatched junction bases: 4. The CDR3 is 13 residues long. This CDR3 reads CASKPDRAYEQYF. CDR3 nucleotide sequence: TGCGCCAGCAAACCGGACAGGGCCTACGAGCAGTACTTC.

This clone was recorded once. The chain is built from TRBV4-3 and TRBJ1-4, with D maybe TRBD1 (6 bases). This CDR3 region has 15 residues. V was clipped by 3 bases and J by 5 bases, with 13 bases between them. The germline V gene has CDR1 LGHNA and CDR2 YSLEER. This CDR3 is CASSQDRQENEKLFF. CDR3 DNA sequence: TGCGCCAGCAGCCAGGATAGACAGGAAAATGAAAAACTGTTTTTT.

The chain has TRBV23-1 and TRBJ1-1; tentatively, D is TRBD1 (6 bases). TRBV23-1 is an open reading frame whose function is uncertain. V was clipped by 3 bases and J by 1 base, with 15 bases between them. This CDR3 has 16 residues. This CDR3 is CASSHPPGHSNTEAFF. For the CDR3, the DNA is TGCGCCAGCAGTCACCCCCCGGGACACTCGAACACTGAAGCTTTCTTT.

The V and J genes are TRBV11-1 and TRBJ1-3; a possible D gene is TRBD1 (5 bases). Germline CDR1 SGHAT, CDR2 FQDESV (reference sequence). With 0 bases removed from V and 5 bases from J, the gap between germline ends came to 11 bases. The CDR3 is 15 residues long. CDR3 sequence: CASSLAGQDRNTIYF. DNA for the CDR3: TGTGCCAGCAGCTTAGCGGGCCAGGACAGAAACACCATATATTTT. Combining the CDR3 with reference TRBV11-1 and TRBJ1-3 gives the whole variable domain EAEVAQSPRYKITEKSQAVAFWCDPISGHATLYWYRQILGQGPELLVQFQDESVVDDSQLPKDRFSAERLKGVDSTLKIQPAELGDSAMYLCASSLAGQDRNTIYFGEGSWLTVV.

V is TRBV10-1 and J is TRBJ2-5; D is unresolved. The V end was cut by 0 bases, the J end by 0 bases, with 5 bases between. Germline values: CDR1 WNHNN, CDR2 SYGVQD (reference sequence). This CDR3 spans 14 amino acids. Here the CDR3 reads CASSESGNQETQYF. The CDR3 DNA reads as TGCGCCAGCAGTGAGTCCGGCAACCAAGAGACCCAGTACTTC.

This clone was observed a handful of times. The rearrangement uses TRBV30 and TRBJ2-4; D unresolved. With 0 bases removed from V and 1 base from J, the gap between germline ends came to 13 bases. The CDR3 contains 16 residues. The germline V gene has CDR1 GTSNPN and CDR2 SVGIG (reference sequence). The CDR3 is CAWSVPYGSAKNIQYF. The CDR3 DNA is TGTGCCTGGAGTGTACCATACGGATCGGCCAAAAACATTCAGTACTTC.

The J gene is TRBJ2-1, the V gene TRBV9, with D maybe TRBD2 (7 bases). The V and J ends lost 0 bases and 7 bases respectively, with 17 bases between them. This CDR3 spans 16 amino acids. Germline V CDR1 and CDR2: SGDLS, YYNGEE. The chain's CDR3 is CASSVGGGGRRNEQFF. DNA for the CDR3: TGTGCCAGCAGCGTAGGTGGCGGGGGCAGGAGGAATGAGCAGTTCTTC.

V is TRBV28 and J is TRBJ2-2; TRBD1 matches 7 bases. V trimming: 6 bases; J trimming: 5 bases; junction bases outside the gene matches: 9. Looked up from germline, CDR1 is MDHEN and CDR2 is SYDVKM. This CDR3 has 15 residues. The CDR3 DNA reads TGTGCCAGCAGGGAAGACAGGGCCATGACCGGGGAGCTGTTTTTT. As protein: CASREDRAMTGELFF.